This note documents a single TCR beta chain sequence. This sample is drawn from a study of OX40 agonist ivuxolimab in advanced cancers. The overall study: Therapy given before enrollment (anti-PD-1, anti-PD-L1 or anti-CTLA-4) was allowed, and over 35% had some.

Method: immunoSEQ multiplex PCR; TCRdb's copy keeps in-frame clones and lacks some. The sample yields approximately 50,000 clones, approximately 80% seen once. The CDR3 totals 11 residues. Germline V gene lookup returns CDR1 MNHEY and CDR2 SMNVEV (reference sequence). Trimming stripped 2 bases from V and 14 bases from J, with 10 bases between. This receptor was taken from an adult with an advanced solid tumor such as melanoma, head and neck, liver or kidney cancer. The specimen comprised CD4+ or CD8+ T cells sorted from blood, sampled in a trial of the OX40 agonist ivuxolimab. The genes are TRBV27 and TRBJ2-1; D may be TRBD2 (7 bases). CDR3 loop: CASSLRGREFF. The CDR3 DNA reads TGTGCCAGCAGTTTAAGGGGGAGGGAGTTCTTC.